These 26 T cell receptor beta chains were all obtained from the same sample, sequenced in a study of T cells after yellow fever vaccination. TCRdb analysed the 5' RACE reads with MiXCR anew, one entry per CDR3 protein. The profile shows 400,000 or so distinct CDR3 sequences, under 7.5% of them singletons. Sequences were derived from PBMCs, sampled 5 days after the yellow fever booster vaccination. Receptors originate from a man aged 25-45 years who received the YFV17D yellow fever vaccine.

The V call is TRBV20-1, the J call TRBJ1-1; the D gene is possibly TRBD1 (5 bases). The V end was cut by 4 bases, the J end by 1 base, with 13 bases between. The germline V gene encodes CDR1 DFQATT and CDR2 SNEGSKA (reference sequence). The CDR3 covers 14 residues. The CDR3 DNA reads as TGCAGTGCTAAATCGGGGGGTGGGAACACTGAAGCTTTCTTT. It is translated as CSAKSGGGNTEAFF.

This clonotype was recorded a few times. The chain joins TRBV25-1 to TRBJ2-3; 12 bases line up with TRBD2. V lost 4 bases and J lost 2; bases outside the gene matches: 1. The CDR3 is 15 residues long. Germline-derived CDR1 and CDR2 are MGHDK and SYGVNS. CDR3 protein: CASSGTSGDTDTQYF. The DNA of the CDR3 is TGTGCCAGCAGTGGGACTAGCGGGGACACAGATACGCAGTATTTT.

This sequence joins TRBV5-5 and TRBJ2-7, with 12 bases lining up with TRBD1. Germline CDR1 SGHKS, CDR2 YYEKEE (reference sequence). This CDR3 has 15 amino acids. Unmatched junction bases numbered 8, after V lost 4 bases and J lost 6 bases. The CDR3 coding sequence is TGTGCCAGCAGCAGGGGACAGGGGGCGCGTGTCGAGCAGTACTTC. Translation gives CASSRGQGARVEQYF.

With regard to this clonotype: Its ends do not fully match the called genes, so a read error is possible. CDR3 bases: TGTGCCAGTAGTACAGGGACACTTAGCAATCAGACCCAGCATTTT. Its translation is CASSTGTLSNQTQHF. J is TRBJ1-5 and V is TRBV19, with D maybe TRBD1 (6 bases). The CDR3 contains 15 residues. The germline V gene encodes CDR1 LNHDA and CDR2 SQIVND (reference sequence).

This clonotype was recorded many times. This rearrangement joins TRBV7-9 to TRBJ2-1; D gene ambiguous. The germline gives CDR1 SEHNR, CDR2 FQNEAQ (reference sequence). The CDR3 is made up of 14 amino acids. The germline V and J ends were trimmed by 2 bases and 4 bases, with 9 bases remaining between them. CDR3 coding DNA: TGTGCCAGCAGCTTACTTGCCAGATACAATGAGCAGTTCTTC. Translating it yields CASSLLARYNEQFF. Full variable domain (rest looked up from reference TRBV7-9 and TRBJ2-1): DTGVSQNPRHKITKRGQNVTFRCDPISEHNRLYWYRQTLGQGPEFLTYFQNEAQLEKSRLLSDRFSAERPKGSFSTLEIQRTEQGDSAMYLCASSLLARYNEQFFGPGTRLTVL.

V and J are TRBV12-3 or TRBV12-4 and TRBJ2-1; D uncertain. The CDR3 spans 13 residues. V was cut by 8 bases and J by 6 bases, with 14 bases left in between. The CDR3 protein is CASATIQFNEQFF. The CDR3 DNA sequence: TGTGCCAGCGCGACAATCCAGTTCAATGAGCAGTTCTTC.

The chain combines TRBV11-3 with TRBJ2-3; 10 bases map to TRBD2. Trimming cost V 4 bases and J 5 bases; bases outside gene matches: 6. Per germline, CDR1 SGHNT and CDR2 YENEEA. The CDR3 loop spans 15 amino acids. The CDR3 reads CASSSSSGSVDTQYF. CDR3 nucleotide sequence: TGTGCCAGCAGCTCTTCTAGCGGGAGTGTAGATACGCAGTATTTT.

This clonotype was seen ten or more times. The chain uses TRBV20-1 and TRBJ2-3; maybe TRBD1 (6 bases). The CDR3 totals 12 residues. V was cut by 6 bases and J by 4 bases, with 11 bases left in between. Germline CDR1 DFQATT, CDR2 SNEGSKA (reference sequence). CDR3 coding DNA: TGCAGTGCGGAGCACAGGGCAGATACGCAGTATTTT. It codes for CSAEHRADTQYF.

This clonotype showed up many times. V and J are TRBV7-2 and TRBJ2-1; maybe TRBD2 (6 bases). The germline gives CDR1 SGHTA, CDR2 FQGNSA. The CDR3 is 19 amino acids. V dropped 0 bases and J dropped 0 bases, with 18 bases sitting between them. CDR3 protein: CASSLATLTSSSSYNEQFF. The CDR3 bases are TGTGCCAGCAGCTTAGCGACACTAACTAGCTCGAGCTCCTACAATGAGCAGTTCTTC. Full variable domain (outside the CDR3, taken from reference TRBV7-2 and TRBJ2-1): GAGVSQSPSNKVTEKGKDVELRCDPISGHTALYWYRQSLGQGLEFLIYFQGNSAPDKSGLPSDRFSAERTGGSVSTLTIQRTQQEDSAVYLCASSLATLTSSSSYNEQFFGPGTRLTVL.

The V gene is TRBV6-5, the J gene TRBJ1-5; D is uncertain. CDR3 length: 13 residues. V lost 0 bases and J 5 bases, leaving 5 bases between the germline ends. CDR1 and CDR2 from the germline V gene are MNHEY and SVGAGI. The CDR3 reads CASSYSIDQPQHF. CDR3 in DNA: TGTGCCAGCAGTTACTCGATAGATCAGCCCCAGCATTTT.

The chain is built from TRBV19 and TRBJ2-2; D possibly corresponds to TRBD2 (6 bases). The V gene lost 7 bases and the J gene lost 0 bases, with 12 bases spanning the gap. Germline CDR1 reads LNHDA; CDR2 reads SQIVND (reference sequence). The CDR3 spans 15 residues. CDR3 sequence reads: CASTPGAANTGELFF. The CDR3 DNA reads as TGTGCCAGTACCCCGGGAGCGGCGAACACCGGGGAGCTGTTTTTT.

The rearrangement joins TRBV7-9 to TRBJ2-2; a weak D match, TRBD2 (5 bases). Trimming took 5 bases from V and 3 from J, leaving 16 bases between them. The CDR3 totals 16 residues. Germline V gene sequence: CDR1 SEHNR, CDR2 FQNEAQ (reference sequence). The CDR3 reads CASSPRQGGDTGELFF. DNA for the CDR3: TGTGCCAGCAGCCCCCGACAAGGAGGCGACACCGGGGAGCTGTTTTTT.

Only a few counts were recorded for this clonotype. V is TRBV7-2 and J is TRBJ1-6; 7 bases map to TRBD1. Looked up from germline, CDR1 is SGHTA and CDR2 is FQGNSA. V was clipped by 2 bases and J by 10 bases; unmatched bases: 2. The CDR3 spans 13 residues. The CDR3 DNA reads TGTGCCAGCAGCTTACAGGGGGAATCACCCCTCCACTTT. Its protein is CASSLQGESPLHF.

The rearrangement links TRBV24-1 to TRBJ2-1; TRBD1 matches at 8 bases. The V segment lost 2 bases and the J segment 3 bases; nucleotides outside the gene matches: 8. Germline CDR1 and CDR2: KGHDR and SFDVKD. The CDR3 loop spans 17 amino acids. The CDR3 DNA follows: TGTGCCACCAGTGATTCAACAGGGGGTTACTTCTACAATGAGCAGTTCTTC. As protein: CATSDSTGGYFYNEQFF.

This clonotype was picked up a small number of times. This chain links TRBV6-2 or TRBV6-3 with TRBJ2-7, with a possible D match to TRBD2 (6 bases). The germline CDR1 and CDR2 sequences are MNHEY and SVGEGT. The CDR3 contains 15 residues. V lost 7 bases and J 6 bases, leaving 22 bases between the germline ends. This CDR3 is CASNSPSGTPLEQYF. Here the CDR3 DNA reads TGTGCCAGCAATAGTCCGTCCGGGACTCCTCTCGAGCAGTACTTC.

The chain employs TRBV29-1 and TRBJ2-3; 7 positions match TRBD2. CDR3 length equals 12 residues. Germline V gives CDR1 SQVTM, CDR2 ANQGSEA. The J segment lost 7 bases and the V segment lost 4 bases, leaving 5 bases of the junction unmatched. The CDR3 sequence: CSVVRESHTQYF. DNA for the CDR3: TGCAGCGTTGTGCGGGAGTCACATACGCAGTATTTT.

At least ten counts were recorded for this clonotype. The chain combines TRBV10-2 with TRBJ2-7; no clear D. This CDR3 is 12 amino acids long. From germline, CDR1 is WSHSY and CDR2 SAAADI. Between the trimmed V and J ends, which lost 8 bases and 5 bases, there was a span of 13 bases. The CDR3 is CASATTNNEQYF. Here the CDR3 DNA reads TGCGCCAGCGCCACGACAAACAACGAGCAGTACTTC.

This clonotype showed up many times. The rearrangement joins TRBV20-1 to TRBJ2-1; TRBD2 matches at 7 bases. The trim removed 2 bases at V and 16 bases at J, leaving 8 bases unmatched. The length of the CDR3 is 11 residues. Germline loops: CDR1 DFQATT, CDR2 SNEGSKA (reference sequence). For the CDR3, the DNA is TGCAGTGCTAGATTAGGGACTAAGCCTTTCTTC. It is translated as CSARLGTKPFF.

The chain links TRBV18 to TRBJ2-7, with 13 bases fitting TRBD2. V was pared by 3 bases and J by 2 bases, with 7 bases of the junction left unmatched. Germline assignment: CDR1 KGHSH and CDR2 LQKENI. The CDR3 is made up of 17 amino acids. CDR3 DNA sequence: TGTGCCAGCTCACCGGGGAAAACTAGCGGGAGGGCCTACGAGCAGTACTTC. It is translated as CASSPGKTSGRAYEQYF.

This clonotype was recorded many times. J is TRBJ2-1 and V is TRBV5-1, with D perhaps matching TRBD2 (5 bases). V lost 4 bases and J lost 3, with 11 bases in between. CDR3 length: 14 amino acids. Germline loops: CDR1 SGHRS, CDR2 YFSETQ. DNA for the CDR3: TGCGCCAGCAGCCCCCCCGGAGGCTACAATGAGCAGTTCTTC. Protein product: CASSPPGGYNEQFF.

In this sample, this clonotype turned up a few times. This chain uses TRBV5-1 with TRBJ2-2, with TRBD1 as a possible D gene (6 bases). V was clipped by 0 bases and J by 7 bases, with 10 bases between them. Germline V gene data show CDR1 as SGHRS and CDR2 as YFSETQ. The CDR3 is 14 amino acids. CDR3: CASSLAGDDGELFF. In DNA form, the CDR3 reads TGCGCCAGCAGCTTGGCAGGGGATGACGGGGAGCTGTTTTTT.

This clonotype was observed a few times. The rearrangement links TRBV11-1 to TRBJ2-7, with D maybe TRBD1 (5 bases). The CDR3 extends over 15 amino acids. Trimming took off 3 bases at V and 5 bases at J, with 17 bases between the two ends. Germline V CDR1 and CDR2: SGHAT, FQDESV (reference sequence). In nucleotides, the CDR3 is TGTGCCAGCAGCTTCGTGCCGTCCCAGGGCCACGAGCAGTACTTC. This codes for CASSFVPSQGHEQYF.

The chain employs TRBV29-1 and TRBJ2-3; 9 bases align to TRBD1. The CDR3 has 11 residues. The V gene's germline CDR1 is SQVTM and CDR2 ANQGSEA. The CDR3 DNA is TGCAGTGGACAGGGGACAGATACGCAGTATTTT. It codes for CSGQGTDTQYF.

V is TRBV19 and J is TRBJ1-1; 8 bases agree with TRBD1. CDR3 length equals 13 residues. The V segment lost 6 bases and the J segment 4 bases; nucleotides outside the gene matches: 4. Germline V lookup: CDR1 LNHDA, CDR2 SQIVND (reference sequence). DNA of the CDR3: TGTGCCAGTAGCCCGGACAGGGCCACTGAAGCTTTCTTT. Translation: CASSPDRATEAFF.

This clonotype occurred many times. The rearrangement links TRBV29-1 to TRBJ1-2, with D unresolved. CDR1 is SQVTM and CDR2 is ANQGSEA in the germline V gene. The CDR3 contains 11 residues. The germline V and J ends were trimmed by 2 bases and 5 bases, with 6 bases remaining between them. The CDR3 DNA is TGCAGCGTTGAATCGGGATATGGCTACACCTTC. It translates to CSVESGYGYTF.

Ten or more counts support this clonotype. This chain uses TRBV15 with TRBJ2-3; TRBD1 might be the D (6 bases). The V end was cut by 1 base, the J end by 1 base, with 6 bases between. This CDR3 is built from 14 residues. The germline CDR1 and CDR2 sequences are LNHNV and YYDKDF (reference sequence). This CDR3 is CATSRGQGTDTQYF. Here the CDR3 DNA reads TGTGCCACCAGCAGAGGACAGGGCACAGATACGCAGTATTTT.